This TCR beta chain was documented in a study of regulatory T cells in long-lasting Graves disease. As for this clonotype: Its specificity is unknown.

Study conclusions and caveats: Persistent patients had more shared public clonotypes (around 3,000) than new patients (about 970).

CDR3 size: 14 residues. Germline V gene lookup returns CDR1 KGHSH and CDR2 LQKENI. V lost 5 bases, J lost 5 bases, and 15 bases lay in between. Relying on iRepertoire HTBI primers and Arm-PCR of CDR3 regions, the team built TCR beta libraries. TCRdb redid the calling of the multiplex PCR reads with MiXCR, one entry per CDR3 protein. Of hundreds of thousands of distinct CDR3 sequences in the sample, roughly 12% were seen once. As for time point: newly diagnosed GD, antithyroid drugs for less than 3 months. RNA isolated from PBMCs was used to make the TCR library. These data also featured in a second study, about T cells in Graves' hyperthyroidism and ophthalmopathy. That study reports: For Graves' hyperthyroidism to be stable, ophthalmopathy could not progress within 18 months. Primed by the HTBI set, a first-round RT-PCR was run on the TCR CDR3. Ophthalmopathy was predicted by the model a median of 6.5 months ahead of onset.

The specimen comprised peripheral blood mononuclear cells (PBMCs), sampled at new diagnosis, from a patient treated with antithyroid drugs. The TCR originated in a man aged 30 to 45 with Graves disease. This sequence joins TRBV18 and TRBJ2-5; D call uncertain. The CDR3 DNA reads TGTGCCAGCTCAGACACAGCTACTTGGGAGACCCAGTACTTC. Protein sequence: CASSDTATWETQYF.